The rows below give T cell receptor beta chains drawn from one sample of a study of blood T cell repertoires in COVID-19. Sequencing used immunoSEQ multiplex PCR; TCRdb keeps in-frame clones, though not all of them. The table records 80,000 to 100,000 clones, under 85% of them present only once. Sequencing input: peripheral blood. The receptors shown here come from a man between 65 and 80 years old with acute or convalescent COVID-19. The CDR3 runs from the conserved cysteine through the conserved F or W. The order of the fields is D gene, clone size, V gene, J gene, CDR3 protein, CDR3 DNA. D genes are given only for firm matches. The size field is filled for only some rows; it gives once, few, many or a size class.

d_gene: TRBD1; abundance: -; v_gene: TRBV6-4; j_gene: TRBJ1-2; CDR3aa: CASSVDRGSGYTF; CDR3nt: TGTGCCAGCAGTGTGGACAGGGGGAGTGGCTACACCTTC
d_gene: -; abundance: -; v_gene: TRBV28; j_gene: TRBJ2-1; CDR3aa: CASTQRGGSSYNEQFF; CDR3nt: TGTGCCAGCACCCAACGAGGAGGGAGCTCCTACAATGAGCAGTTCTTC
d_gene: TRBD1; abundance: -; v_gene: TRBV27; j_gene: TRBJ1-5; CDR3aa: CASSPYPRQGVFNQPQHF; CDR3nt: TGTGCCAGCAGCCCCTACCCCCGACAGGGCGTATTCAATCAGCCCCAGCATTTT
d_gene: TRBD1; abundance: -; v_gene: TRBV6-1; j_gene: TRBJ1-5; CDR3aa: CASSETYRGSNQPQHF; CDR3nt: TGTGCCAGCAGTGAGACCTACAGGGGTAGCAATCAGCCCCAGCATTTT
d_gene: TRBD2; abundance: -; v_gene: TRBV7-9; j_gene: TRBJ2-5; CDR3aa: CASRRGEWETQYF; CDR3nt: TGTGCCAGCCGGCGGGGGGAGTGGGAGACCCAGTACTTC
d_gene: -; abundance: -; v_gene: TRBV18; j_gene: TRBJ1-6; CDR3aa: CASSPETRYNSPLHF; CDR3nt: TGTGCCAGCTCACCAGAGACACGCTATAATTCACCCCTCCACTTT
d_gene: TRBD2; abundance: -; v_gene: TRBV2; j_gene: TRBJ2-7; CDR3aa: CASSGGLPPYEQYF; CDR3nt: TGTGCCAGCTCGGGGGGGCTTCCCCCCTACGAGCAGTACTTC
d_gene: -; abundance: few; v_gene: TRBV4-1; j_gene: TRBJ1-4; CDR3aa: CATQLYFATNEKLFF; CDR3nt: TGCGCCACCCAACTATATTTTGCAACTAATGAAAAACTGTTTTTT
d_gene: -; abundance: once; v_gene: TRBV18; j_gene: TRBJ2-5; CDR3aa: CASSPGGETQYF; CDR3nt: TGTGCCAGCTCACCAGGGGGGGAGACCCAGTACTTC
d_gene: -; abundance: -; v_gene: TRBV7-6; j_gene: TRBJ1-3; CDR3aa: CASSAIGNTIYF; CDR3nt: TGTGCCAGCAGCGCTATTGGAAACACCATATATTTT